Listed here is a single TCR beta chain. A junction boundary mismatches the germline segment, possibly from a read error. The data originate from a study of blood T cell repertoires in COVID-19. On the study more broadly: T cells, B-cell-depleted T cells, or PBMCs supplied cDNA or gDNA.

In the authors' methods: Reference gene primer amplification in the assay estimated nucleated cell counts. The table came from immunoSEQ multiplex PCR; TCRdb's copy has only in-frame clones and leaves some out. The V and J calls and clone size are taken from that table; D and trimming were inferred from the DNA. Of hundreds of thousands of clones in the sample, around 89% are singletons; the top ten hold about 4.6%. Germline V gene sequence: CDR1 SGHDN, CDR2 FVKESK. This CDR3 contains 9 residues. This TCR was sampled from a man aged 35-49 years with acute or convalescent COVID-19. Sequencing was done on a sample of peripheral blood. The gene calls are TRBV14 and TRBJ2-7; no clear D. CDR3 in amino acids: CASSHLRWF. CDR3 in DNA: TGTGCCAGCAGCCATTTGAGATGGTTC.